Listed below are T cell receptor beta chains from one sample, sequenced in a study of early T cells in non-severe SARS-CoV-2 infection. TCRdb fed the 5' RACE reads into MiXCR, producing one record per CDR3 protein. The sample has 55,000 to 85,000 distinct CDR3 sequences, roughly 10% seen once. The starting material was whole blood, obtained at baseline. The source is an adult who was a healthcare worker with PCR-confirmed SARS-CoV-2 infection or an uninfected control (not recorded which). The CDR3 runs from the conserved cysteine through the conserved F or W. The order of the fields is V gene, D gene, J gene, clone size, CDR3 protein, CDR3 DNA. A D gene is named only where the DNA matches it firmly. Size is omitted from some rows. Given values are once, few, many or a class for expanded clones.

TRBV7-8,-,TRBJ2-3,few,CASSLSVATRRDTQYF,TGTGCCAGCAGCTTATCTGTAGCGACCAGGCGGGATACGCAGTATTTT
TRBV10-3,-,TRBJ2-3,few,CAISEELSDTQYF,TGTGCCATCAGTGAGGAGCTTTCGGATACGCAGTATTTT
TRBV28,TRBD2,TRBJ2-1,many,CASSSFSGRAVNEQFF,TGTGCCAGCAGTTCATTTAGCGGGAGGGCCGTTAATGAGCAGTTCTTC
TRBV2,TRBD2,TRBJ2-1,-,CASSPTSGSSNEQFF,TGTGCCAGCTCCCCTACTAGCGGGAGTAGTAATGAGCAGTTCTTC
TRBV30,-,TRBJ1-3,many,CAWSASGNTIYF,TGTGCCTGGAGTGCCTCTGGAAACACCATATATTTT
TRBV9,TRBD2,TRBJ2-1,many,CASSVVPVASGSEQFF,TGTGCCAGCAGCGTAGTCCCCGTGGCTAGCGGGAGTGAGCAGTTCTTC
TRBV12-3/TRBV12-4,TRBD2,TRBJ2-5,-,CASSSLAGVLGTQYF,TGTGCCAGCAGTTCACTAGCGGGAGTGCTCGGGACCCAGTACTTC
TRBV7-9,-,TRBJ1-6,many,CASSSDSARGLLNSPLHF,TGTGCCAGCAGCTCTGATAGCGCCCGGGGACTGTTGAATTCACCCCTCCACTTT
TRBV4-1,TRBD1,TRBJ2-2,few,CASSQPGTGDNTGELFF,TGCGCCAGCAGCCAACCTGGGACAGGGGACAACACCGGGGAGCTGTTTTTT
TRBV14,-,TRBJ2-5,many,CASSQVIETQYF,TGTGCCAGCAGCCAAGTCATTGAGACCCAGTACTTC
TRBV6-2/TRBV6-3,-,TRBJ1-1,few,CASRDTIEAFF,TGTGCCAGCCGGGACACCATTGAAGCTTTCTTT
TRBV9,-,TRBJ1-2,few,CASSQAGTLYGYTF,TGTGCCAGCAGCCAAGCCGGGACACTCTATGGCTACACCTTC
TRBV30,-,TRBJ1-1,many,CAWWGRNTEAFF,TGTGCCTGGTGGGGCCGGAACACTGAAGCTTTCTTT
TRBV27,-,TRBJ2-1,many,CASSSGLHEQFF,TGTGCCAGCAGTTCCGGTTTACATGAGCAGTTCTTC
TRBV28,-,TRBJ2-1,-,CASSSGVNEQFF,TGTGCCAGCAGTTCAGGAGTTAATGAGCAGTTCTTC
TRBV7-9,-,TRBJ1-1,many,CASSPTLLATEAFF,TGTGCCAGCAGCCCCACCCTCCTCGCCACTGAAGCTTTCTTT
TRBV20-1,TRBD1,TRBJ2-5,-,CSALGTGGGETQYF,TGCAGTGCCTTAGGGACAGGGGGCGGAGAGACCCAGTACTTC
TRBV7-9,TRBD2,TRBJ2-5,many,CASSIRLAAQETQYF,TGTGCCAGCAGCATCCGTCTAGCGGCCCAAGAGACCCAGTACTTC
TRBV6-5,TRBD2,TRBJ2-1,-,CASREERLAGNEQFF,TGTGCCAGCAGGGAAGAGAGACTAGCGGGTAATGAGCAGTTCTTC
TRBV7-9,-,TRBJ2-3,many,CASSSPRGADTQYF,TGTGCCAGCAGCTCCCCAAGGGGGGCAGATACGCAGTATTTT
TRBV20-1,-,TRBJ2-1,few,CSVQTNTPTNEQFF,TGCAGTGTTCAGACTAATACCCCTACGAATGAGCAGTTCTTC
TRBV28,TRBD1,TRBJ1-6,many,CASSSGTVGDSPLHF,TGTGCCAGCAGTTCCGGGACAGTAGGGGATTCACCCCTCCACTTT
TRBV28,TRBD2,TRBJ2-7,few,CASSSQLTSANYEQYF,TGTGCCAGCAGTTCTCAACTTACTAGCGCCAACTACGAGCAGTACTTC
TRBV6-5,TRBD2,TRBJ2-7,few,CASSYSVLAGGRVLYEQYF,TGTGCCAGCAGTTACTCGGTCCTAGCGGGAGGTCGGGTCTTGTACGAGCAGTACTTC
TRBV10-3,-,TRBJ1-2,many,CAISESGPAGYGYTF,TGTGCCATCAGTGAGTCAGGGCCCGCGGGCTATGGCTACACCTTC
TRBV7-9,TRBD1,TRBJ1-2,few,CASSLGPDREISGYTF,TGTGCCAGCAGCTTAGGGCCCGACAGGGAAATCTCTGGCTACACCTTC
TRBV18,-,TRBJ2-3,many,CASSPRSRTDTQYF,TGTGCCAGCTCACCACGGAGTAGGACAGATACGCAGTATTTT
TRBV7-6,-,TRBJ2-5,many,CASSSEAGAETQYF,TGTGCCAGCAGCTCTGAAGCGGGCGCCGAGACCCAGTACTTC
TRBV28,TRBD1,TRBJ2-2,-,CASSLDRENGELFF,TGTGCCAGCAGTTTGGACAGGGAGAACGGGGAGCTGTTTTTT